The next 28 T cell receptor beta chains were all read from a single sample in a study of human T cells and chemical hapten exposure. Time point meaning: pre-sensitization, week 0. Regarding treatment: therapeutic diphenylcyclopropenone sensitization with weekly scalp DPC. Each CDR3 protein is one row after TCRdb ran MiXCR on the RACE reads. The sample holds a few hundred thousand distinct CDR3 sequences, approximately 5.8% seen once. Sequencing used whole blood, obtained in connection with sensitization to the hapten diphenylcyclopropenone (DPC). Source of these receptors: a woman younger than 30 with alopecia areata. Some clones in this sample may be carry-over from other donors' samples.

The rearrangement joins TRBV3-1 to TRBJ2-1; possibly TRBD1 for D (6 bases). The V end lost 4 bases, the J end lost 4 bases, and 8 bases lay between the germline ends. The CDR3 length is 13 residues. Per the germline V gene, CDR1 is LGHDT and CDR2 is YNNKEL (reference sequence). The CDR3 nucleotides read TGTGCCAGCAGCCCTACAGGGTACAATGAGCAGTTCTTC. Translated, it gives CASSPTGYNEQFF.

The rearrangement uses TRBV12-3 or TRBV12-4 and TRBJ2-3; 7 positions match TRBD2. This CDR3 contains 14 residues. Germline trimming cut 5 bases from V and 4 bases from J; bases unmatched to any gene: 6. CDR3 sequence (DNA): TGTGCCAGCAGTCGGACTAGTCTTTCAGATACGCAGTATTTT. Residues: CASSRTSLSDTQYF.

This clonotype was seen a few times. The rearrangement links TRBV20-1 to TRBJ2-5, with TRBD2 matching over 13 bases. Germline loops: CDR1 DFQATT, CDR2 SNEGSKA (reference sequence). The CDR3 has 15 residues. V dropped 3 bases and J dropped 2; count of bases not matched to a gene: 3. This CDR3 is CSASTSGGAQETQYF. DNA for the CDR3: TGCAGTGCTAGCACTAGCGGGGGGGCTCAAGAGACCCAGTACTTC.

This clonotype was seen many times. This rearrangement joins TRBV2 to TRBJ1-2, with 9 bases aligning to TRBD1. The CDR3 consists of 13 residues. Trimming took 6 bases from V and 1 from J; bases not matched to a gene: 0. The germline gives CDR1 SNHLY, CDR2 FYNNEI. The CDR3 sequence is CASRGQGNYGYTF. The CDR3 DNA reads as TGTGCCAGCAGGGGACAGGGTAACTATGGCTACACCTTC. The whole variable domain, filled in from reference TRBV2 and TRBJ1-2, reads EPEVTQTPSHQVTQMGQEVILRCVPISNHLYFYWYRQILGQKVEFLVSFYNNEISEKSEIFDDQFSVERPDGSNFTLKIRSTKLEDSAMYFCASRGQGNYGYTFGSGTRLTVV.

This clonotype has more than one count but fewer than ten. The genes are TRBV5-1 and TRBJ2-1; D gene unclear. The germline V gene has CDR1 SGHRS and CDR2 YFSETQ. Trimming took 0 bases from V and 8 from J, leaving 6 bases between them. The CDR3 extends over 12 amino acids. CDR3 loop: CASSLAGDEQFF. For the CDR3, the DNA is TGCGCCAGCAGCTTGGCCGGCGATGAGCAGTTCTTC.

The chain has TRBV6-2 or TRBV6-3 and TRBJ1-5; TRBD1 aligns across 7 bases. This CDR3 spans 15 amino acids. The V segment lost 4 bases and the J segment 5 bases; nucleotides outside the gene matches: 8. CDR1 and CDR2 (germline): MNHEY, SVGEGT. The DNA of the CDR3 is TGTGCCAGCAGTTCGACAGGGCTAGAGGATCAGCCCCAGCATTTT. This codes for CASSSTGLEDQPQHF.

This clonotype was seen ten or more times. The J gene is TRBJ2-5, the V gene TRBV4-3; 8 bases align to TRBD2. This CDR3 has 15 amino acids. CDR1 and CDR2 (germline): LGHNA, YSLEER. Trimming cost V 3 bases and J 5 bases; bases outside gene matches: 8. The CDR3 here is CASSQSGGVGETQYF. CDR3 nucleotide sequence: TGCGCCAGCAGCCAGAGCGGGGGCGTCGGGGAGACCCAGTACTTC.

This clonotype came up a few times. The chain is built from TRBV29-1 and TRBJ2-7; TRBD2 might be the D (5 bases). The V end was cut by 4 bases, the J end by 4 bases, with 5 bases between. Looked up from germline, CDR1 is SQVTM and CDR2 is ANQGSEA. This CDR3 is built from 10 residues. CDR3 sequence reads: CSVAGYEQYF. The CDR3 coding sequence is TGCAGCGTTGCGGGGTACGAGCAGTACTTC.

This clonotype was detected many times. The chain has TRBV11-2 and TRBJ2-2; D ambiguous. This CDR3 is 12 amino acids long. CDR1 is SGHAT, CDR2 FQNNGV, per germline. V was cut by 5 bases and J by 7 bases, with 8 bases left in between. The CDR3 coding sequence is TGTGCCAGCAGCCCAGACGGCGGGGAGCTGTTTTTT. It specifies CASSPDGGELFF.

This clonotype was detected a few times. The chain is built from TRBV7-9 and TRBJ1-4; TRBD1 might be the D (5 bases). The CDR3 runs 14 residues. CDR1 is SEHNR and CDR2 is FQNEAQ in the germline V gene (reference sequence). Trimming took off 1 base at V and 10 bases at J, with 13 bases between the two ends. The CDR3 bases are TGTGCCAGCAGCTTAGGGCAGGGTTCCGGAAAACTGTTTTTT. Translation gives CASSLGQGSGKLFF.

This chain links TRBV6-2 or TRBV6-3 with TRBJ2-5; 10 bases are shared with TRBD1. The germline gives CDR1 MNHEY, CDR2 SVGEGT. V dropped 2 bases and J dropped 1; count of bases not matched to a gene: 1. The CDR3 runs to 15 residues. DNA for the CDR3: TGTGCCAGCAGTTACCGGACAGGGGGCCAAGAGACCCAGTACTTC. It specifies CASSYRTGGQETQYF.

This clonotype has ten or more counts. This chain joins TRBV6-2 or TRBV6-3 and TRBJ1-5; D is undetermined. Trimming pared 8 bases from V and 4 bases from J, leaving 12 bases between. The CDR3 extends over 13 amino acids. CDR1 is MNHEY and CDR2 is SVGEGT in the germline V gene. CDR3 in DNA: TGTGCCAGCTTCGACGGGGTAAATCAGCCCCAGCATTTT. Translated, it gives CASFDGVNQPQHF.

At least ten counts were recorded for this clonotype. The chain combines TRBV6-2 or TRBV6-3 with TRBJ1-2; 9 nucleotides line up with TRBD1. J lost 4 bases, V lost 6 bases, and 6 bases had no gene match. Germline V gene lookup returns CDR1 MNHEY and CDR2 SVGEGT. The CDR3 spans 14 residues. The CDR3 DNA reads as TGTGCCAGCAGACGGACAGGGGAGCCCTATGGCTACACCTTC. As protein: CASRRTGEPYGYTF.

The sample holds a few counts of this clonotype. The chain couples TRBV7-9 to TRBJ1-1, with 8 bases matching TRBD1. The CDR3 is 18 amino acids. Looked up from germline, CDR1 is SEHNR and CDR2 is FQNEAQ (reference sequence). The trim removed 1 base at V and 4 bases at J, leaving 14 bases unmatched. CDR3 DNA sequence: TGTGCCAGCAGCTTAGTAGCGTATCTGAGGACAGGGACCACTGAAGCTTTCTTT. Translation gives CASSLVAYLRTGTTEAFF. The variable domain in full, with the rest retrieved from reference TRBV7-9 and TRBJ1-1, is DTGVSQNPRHKITKRGQNVTFRCDPISEHNRLYWYRQTLGQGPEFLTYFQNEAQLEKSRLLSDRFSAERPKGSFSTLEIQRTEQGDSAMYLCASSLVAYLRTGTTEAFFGQGTRLTVV.

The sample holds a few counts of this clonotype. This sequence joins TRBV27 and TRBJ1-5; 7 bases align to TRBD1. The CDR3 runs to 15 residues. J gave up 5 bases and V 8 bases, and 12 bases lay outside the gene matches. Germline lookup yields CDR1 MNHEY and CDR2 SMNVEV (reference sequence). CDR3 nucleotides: TGTGCCAGCGGAAGAGAGGGACAGACCGATCAGCCCCAGCATTTT. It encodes CASGREGQTDQPQHF.

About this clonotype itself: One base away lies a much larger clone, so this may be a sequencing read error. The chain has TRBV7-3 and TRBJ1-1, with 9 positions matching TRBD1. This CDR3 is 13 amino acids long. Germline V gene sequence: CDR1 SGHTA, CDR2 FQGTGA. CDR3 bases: TGTGCCAGCAGCTCAGTGGGACAGGGTGAACCTTTCTTT. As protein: CASSSVGQGEPFF.

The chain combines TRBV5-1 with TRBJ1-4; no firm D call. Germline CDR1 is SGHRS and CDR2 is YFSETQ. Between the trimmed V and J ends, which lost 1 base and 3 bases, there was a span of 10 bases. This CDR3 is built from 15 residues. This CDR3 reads CASSLRSSANEKLFF. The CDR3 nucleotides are TGCGCCAGCAGCTTGAGGTCCTCAGCTAATGAAAAACTGTTTTTT.

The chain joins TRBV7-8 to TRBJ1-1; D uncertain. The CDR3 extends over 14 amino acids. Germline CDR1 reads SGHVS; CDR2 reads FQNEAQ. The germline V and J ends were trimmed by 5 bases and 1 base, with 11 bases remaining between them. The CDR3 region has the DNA TGTGCCAGCAGCCACCTGGCAGGGAACACTGAAGCTTTCTTT. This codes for CASSHLAGNTEAFF.

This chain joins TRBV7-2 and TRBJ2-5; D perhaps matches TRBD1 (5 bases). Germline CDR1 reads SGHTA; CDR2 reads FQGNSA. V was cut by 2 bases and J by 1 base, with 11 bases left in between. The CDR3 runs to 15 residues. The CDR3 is CASSLRQGTQETQYF. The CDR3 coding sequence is TGTGCCAGCAGCTTACGTCAGGGTACCCAAGAGACCCAGTACTTC.

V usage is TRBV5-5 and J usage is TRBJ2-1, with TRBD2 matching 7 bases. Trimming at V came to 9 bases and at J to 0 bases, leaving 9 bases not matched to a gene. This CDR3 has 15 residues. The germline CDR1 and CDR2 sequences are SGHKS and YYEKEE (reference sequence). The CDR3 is CATSNPGGSYNEQFF. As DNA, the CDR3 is TGTGCCACCAGTAACCCGGGGGGCTCCTACAATGAGCAGTTCTTC.

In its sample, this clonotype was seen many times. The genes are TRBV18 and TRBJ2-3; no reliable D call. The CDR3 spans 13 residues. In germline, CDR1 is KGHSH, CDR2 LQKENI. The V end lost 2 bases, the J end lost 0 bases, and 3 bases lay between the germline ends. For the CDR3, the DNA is TGTGCCAGCTCACCAGGGAGCACAGATACGCAGTATTTT. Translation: CASSPGSTDTQYF.

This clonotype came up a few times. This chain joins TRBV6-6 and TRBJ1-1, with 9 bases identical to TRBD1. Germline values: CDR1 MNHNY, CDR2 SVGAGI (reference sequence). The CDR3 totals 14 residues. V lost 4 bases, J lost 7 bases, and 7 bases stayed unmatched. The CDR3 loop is CASSFAGQGFEAFF. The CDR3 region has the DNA TGTGCCAGCAGTTTTGCGGGACAGGGATTTGAAGCTTTCTTT.

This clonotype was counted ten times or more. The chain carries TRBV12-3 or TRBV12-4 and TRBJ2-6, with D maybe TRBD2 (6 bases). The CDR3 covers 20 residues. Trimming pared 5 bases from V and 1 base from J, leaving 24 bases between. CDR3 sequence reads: CASSQRDWDWRKSGANVLTF. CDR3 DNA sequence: TGTGCCAGCAGTCAACGGGACTGGGACTGGCGTAAGTCTGGGGCCAACGTCCTGACTTTC.

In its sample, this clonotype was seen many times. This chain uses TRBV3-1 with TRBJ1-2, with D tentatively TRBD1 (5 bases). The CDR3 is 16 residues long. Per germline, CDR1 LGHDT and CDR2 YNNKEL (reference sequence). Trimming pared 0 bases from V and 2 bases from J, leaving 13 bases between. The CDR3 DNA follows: TGTGCCAGCAGCCAAGATCGGGGGACCGTGAACTATGGCTACACCTTC. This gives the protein CASSQDRGTVNYGYTF.

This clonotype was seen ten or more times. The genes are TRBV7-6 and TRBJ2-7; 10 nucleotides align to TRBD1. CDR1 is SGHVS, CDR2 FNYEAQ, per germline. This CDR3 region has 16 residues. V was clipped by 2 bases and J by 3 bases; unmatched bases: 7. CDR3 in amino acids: CASSLKPGQGGYEQYF. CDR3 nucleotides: TGTGCCAGCAGCTTAAAGCCTGGACAGGGGGGCTACGAGCAGTACTTC. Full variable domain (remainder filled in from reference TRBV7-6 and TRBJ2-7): GAGVSQSPRYKVTKRGQDVALRCDPISGHVSLYWYRQALGQGPEFLTYFNYEAQQDKSGLPNDRFSAERPEGSISTLTIQRTEQRDSAMYRCASSLKPGQGGYEQYFGPGTRLTVT.

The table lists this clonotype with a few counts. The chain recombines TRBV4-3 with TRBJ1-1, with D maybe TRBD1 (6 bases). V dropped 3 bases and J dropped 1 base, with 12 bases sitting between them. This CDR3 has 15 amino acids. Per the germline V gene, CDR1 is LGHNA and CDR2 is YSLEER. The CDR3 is CASSQGTGTNTEAFF. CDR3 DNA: TGCGCCAGCAGCCAGGGAACAGGGACGAACACTGAAGCTTTCTTT.

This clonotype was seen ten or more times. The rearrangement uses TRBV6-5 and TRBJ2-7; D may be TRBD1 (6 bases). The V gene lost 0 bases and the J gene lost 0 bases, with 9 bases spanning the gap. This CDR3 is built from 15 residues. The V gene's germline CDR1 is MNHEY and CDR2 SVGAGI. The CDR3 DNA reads TGTGCCAGCAGTTACTCTCAGGGGCACTCCTACGAGCAGTACTTC. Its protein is CASSYSQGHSYEQYF.

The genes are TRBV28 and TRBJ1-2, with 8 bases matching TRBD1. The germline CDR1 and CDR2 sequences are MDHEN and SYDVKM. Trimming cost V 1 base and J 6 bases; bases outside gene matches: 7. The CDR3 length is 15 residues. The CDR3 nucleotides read TGTGCCAGCAGTTTATCCTCGGACAGGGCACATGGCTACACCTTC. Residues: CASSLSSDRAHGYTF.